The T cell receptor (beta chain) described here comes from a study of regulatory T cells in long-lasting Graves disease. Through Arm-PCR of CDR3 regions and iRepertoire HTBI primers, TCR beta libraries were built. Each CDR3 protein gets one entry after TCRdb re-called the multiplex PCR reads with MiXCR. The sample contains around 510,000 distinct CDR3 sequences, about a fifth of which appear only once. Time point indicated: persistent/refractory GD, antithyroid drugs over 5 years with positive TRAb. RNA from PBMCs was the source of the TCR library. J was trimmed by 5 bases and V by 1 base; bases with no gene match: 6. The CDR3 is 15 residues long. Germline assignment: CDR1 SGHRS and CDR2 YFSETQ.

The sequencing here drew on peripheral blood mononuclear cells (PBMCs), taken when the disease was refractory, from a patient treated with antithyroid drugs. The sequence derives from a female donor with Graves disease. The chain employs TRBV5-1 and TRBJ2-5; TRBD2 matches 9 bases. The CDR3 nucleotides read TGCGCCAGCAGCTTGACAGCGGGAGGACAGGAGACCCAGTACTTC. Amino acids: CASSLTAGGQETQYF. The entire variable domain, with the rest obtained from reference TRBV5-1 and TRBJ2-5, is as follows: KAGVTQTPRYLIKTRGQQVTLSCSPISGHRSVSWYQQTPGQGLQFLFEYFSETQRNKGNFPGRFSGRQFSNSRSEMNVSTLELGDSALYLCASSLTAGGQETQYFGPGTRLLVL.